The 32 T cell receptor beta chains listed next were all sequenced from one sample in a study of post-analysis software for immune sequencing data. Whole-study results and caveats: Five TRBV segments occurring more often in patients than controls included TRBV5-6, TRBV5-1 and TRBV20-1.

Their target antigens are unknown. Each TCR beta cDNA library carried unique molecular identifiers. TCRdb analysed the PCR reads with MiXCR anew, one entry per CDR3 protein. The data contain 600,000 to 750,000 distinct CDR3 sequences, more than 50% of them singletons. The sequenced sample consisted of blood. Source of these receptors: a girl between 2 and 10 years old with multiple sclerosis.

The chain has TRBV11-2 and TRBJ2-5, with 9 positions matching TRBD1. Looked up from germline, CDR1 is SGHAT and CDR2 is FQNNGV. V trimming: 4 bases; J trimming: 5 bases; junction bases outside the gene matches: 8. The CDR3 length is 15 residues. CDR3 coding DNA: TGTGCCAGCAGCTGGGGACAGGGTCGGGGGGAGACCCAGTACTTC. As protein: CASSWGQGRGETQYF.

The chain joins TRBV10-3 to TRBJ2-1; D may be TRBD1 (6 bases). CDR1 ENHRY and CDR2 SYGVKD come from the germline V gene. Trimming removed 8 bases from V and 3 bases from J, with 14 bases in between. The CDR3 runs 14 residues. CDR3 sequence reads: CAISPNRDYNEQFF. CDR3 in DNA: TGTGCCATCTCCCCCAACAGGGACTACAATGAGCAGTTCTTC.

This clonotype has more than one count but fewer than ten. In DNA, the CDR3 is TGCAGTGCTAGAGAGGTGGTACATTATGAGCAGTTCTTC. Translating gives CSAREVVHYEQFF. The V gene is TRBV20-1, the J gene TRBJ2-1, with D hard to call. Deletions cut 0 bases from V and 8 bases from J, with 11 bases between. Germline V lookup: CDR1 DFQATT, CDR2 SNEGSKA (reference sequence). This CDR3 contains 13 residues.

V and J are TRBV7-9 and TRBJ2-3, with 10 bases that match TRBD2. Trimming took 4 bases from V and 1 from J; bases not matched to a gene: 2. CDR3 length equals 15 residues. Germline CDR1 reads SEHNR; CDR2 reads FQNEAQ (reference sequence). The CDR3 here is CASSSGLAGTDTQYF. CDR3 sequence (DNA): TGTGCCAGCAGCTCCGGACTAGCGGGCACAGATACGCAGTATTTT.

The chain couples TRBV6-2 or TRBV6-3 to TRBJ1-1, with D unresolved. Between the trimmed V and J ends, which lost 5 bases and 1 base, there was a span of 8 bases. Germline values: CDR1 MNHEY, CDR2 SVGEGT. The CDR3 totals 13 residues. CDR3 DNA sequence: TGTGCCAGCAGTCCGTACGGGAACACTGAAGCTTTCTTT. Protein product: CASSPYGNTEAFF.

This clonotype was recorded a few times. The V call is TRBV5-6, the J call TRBJ2-1, with D possibly TRBD2 on 6 matching bases. Germline V lookup: CDR1 SGHDT, CDR2 YYEEEE. The CDR3 has 13 amino acids. V was trimmed by 4 bases and J by 5 bases, leaving 10 bases between them. CDR3 residues: CASSPGTHNEQFF. DNA for the CDR3: TGTGCCAGCAGCCCCGGGACTCACAATGAGCAGTTCTTC.

The CDR3 here is CASSSLTGGNTEAFF. In DNA form, the CDR3 reads TGCGCCAGCAGCTCGCTCACCGGGGGGAACACTGAAGCTTTCTTT. The chain is built from TRBV5-1 and TRBJ1-1, with a weak D call TRBD1 (5 bases). The V gene lost 3 bases and the J gene lost 1 base, with 13 bases spanning the gap. Germline assignment: CDR1 SGHRS and CDR2 YFSETQ. The CDR3 has 15 amino acids.

The chain carries TRBV27 and TRBJ1-6; 8 bases map to TRBD1. Looked up from germline, CDR1 is MNHEY and CDR2 is SMNVEV (reference sequence). This CDR3 spans 15 amino acids. Trimming cost V 5 bases and J 7 bases; bases outside gene matches: 7. The DNA of the CDR3 is TGTGCCAGCAGTCTACGGACAGGGAACAATTCACCCCTCCACTTT. This encodes CASSLRTGNNSPLHF.

This chain joins TRBV4-2 and TRBJ2-1, with 10 positions matching TRBD2. In germline, CDR1 is LGHNA, CDR2 YNFKEQ. V was pared by 0 bases and J by 8 bases, with 4 bases of the junction left unmatched. CDR3 length: 15 residues. CDR3: CASSQELAGWHEQFF. CDR3 DNA sequence: TGTGCCAGCAGCCAAGAACTAGCGGGGTGGCATGAGCAGTTCTTC.

The V and J genes are TRBV7-9 and TRBJ2-3, with 12 bases fitting TRBD2. V gave up 6 bases and J gave up 6 bases; unmatched junction bases: 13. This CDR3 has 17 residues. CDR1 is SEHNR, CDR2 FQNEAQ, per germline (reference sequence). CDR3 DNA sequence: TGTGCCAGCAGGCCGACTAGCGGGGGACCATTTAGTGATACGCAGTATTTT. As protein: CASRPTSGGPFSDTQYF. Filled out from reference TRBV7-9 and TRBJ2-3, the complete variable domain reads DTGVSQNPRHKITKRGQNVTFRCDPISEHNRLYWYRQTLGQGPEFLTYFQNEAQLEKSRLLSDRFSAERPKGSFSTLEIQRTEQGDSAMYLCASRPTSGGPFSDTQYFGPGTRLTVL.

The chain joins TRBV5-1 to TRBJ2-5; a possible D gene is TRBD1 (6 bases). CDR3 length equals 14 residues. Trimming removed 5 bases at V and 1 base at J, with 12 bases between. The germline V gene encodes CDR1 SGHRS and CDR2 YFSETQ. CDR3 sequence (DNA): TGCGCCAGCAGAGTCGTGGGGGCCCAAGAGACCCAGTACTTC. It codes for CASRVVGAQETQYF.

The gene calls are TRBV20-1 and TRBJ2-5, with D perhaps given as TRBD1 or TRBD2 (5 bases each). Germline CDR1 is DFQATT and CDR2 is SNEGSKA (reference sequence). The CDR3 loop spans 13 amino acids. V lost 3 bases, J lost 11 bases, and 19 bases lay in between. The CDR3 region has the DNA TGCAGTGCTAGGCAGAGGGGTAGGAATGAGCAGTACTTC. It is translated as CSARQRGRNEQYF.

This clonotype showed up just a few times. The chain has TRBV20-1 and TRBJ2-4; D tentatively fits TRBD1 or TRBD2 (5 bases each). Trimming took off 3 bases at V and 3 bases at J, with 9 bases between the two ends. Per germline, CDR1 DFQATT and CDR2 SNEGSKA (reference sequence). The CDR3 sequence is 13 residues long. The DNA for the CDR3 is TGCAGTGCTAGTTTGGGGGACAAAAACATTCAGTACTTC. Encoded protein: CSASLGDKNIQYF.

The chain has TRBV20-1 and TRBJ2-3; 12 bases are shared with TRBD2. The germline CDR1 and CDR2 sequences are DFQATT and SNEGSKA (reference sequence). The CDR3 length is 18 residues. Germline trimming cut 3 bases from V and 0 bases from J; bases unmatched to any gene: 10. CDR3 DNA sequence: TGCAGTGCTAGGGGAACTAGCGGGGGGCCCAGAAGCACAGATACGCAGTATTTT. Translated: CSARGTSGGPRSTDTQYF.

The J gene is TRBJ2-6, the V gene TRBV7-2; maybe TRBD2 (5 bases). CDR1 and CDR2 (germline): SGHTA, FQGNSA. V was cut by 5 bases and J by 0 bases, with 14 bases left in between. This CDR3 contains 17 residues. The CDR3 sequence: CASSTGWEYSGANVLTF. The CDR3 coding sequence is TGTGCCAGCAGCACCGGGTGGGAGTACTCTGGGGCCAACGTCCTGACTTTC.

The V call is TRBV27, the J call TRBJ2-7; D is perhaps TRBD2 (5 bases). The CDR3 contains 14 residues. V was pared by 4 bases and J by 2 bases, with 12 bases between. Germline values: CDR1 MNHEY, CDR2 SMNVEV (reference sequence). In DNA form, the CDR3 reads TGTGCCAGCAGTTGGGAAGGGAGTCCCTACGAGCAGTACTTC. Amino acid sequence: CASSWEGSPYEQYF.

The chain recombines TRBV14 with TRBJ1-2; no clear D gene. Germline CDR1 is SGHDN and CDR2 is FVKESK. The CDR3 is 16 residues long. Trimming removed 1 base at V and 4 bases at J, with 16 bases between. The CDR3 loop is CASSQGGAGPSYGYTF. CDR3 sequence (DNA): TGTGCCAGCAGCCAAGGGGGAGCAGGCCCCTCCTATGGCTACACCTTC.

The chain joins TRBV29-1 to TRBJ1-2; the D is unclear. Trimming cost V 4 bases and J 8 bases, with 14 bases left between them. Germline V gives CDR1 SQVTM, CDR2 ANQGSEA. The CDR3 totals 12 residues. The CDR3 DNA sequence: TGCAGCGTTGTATCGACGGCTTTAGGCTACACCTTC. Protein: CSVVSTALGYTF.

The genes are TRBV20-1 and TRBJ2-4, with 8 bases aligning to TRBD2. This CDR3 has 16 residues. Germline CDR1 DFQATT, CDR2 SNEGSKA (reference sequence). Unmatched junction bases numbered 7, after V lost 3 bases and J lost 0 bases. CDR3 amino acids: CSARSGTRLAKNIQYF. The DNA for the CDR3 is TGCAGTGCTAGGTCCGGGACTAGGTTAGCCAAAAACATTCAGTACTTC.

This chain links TRBV3-1 with TRBJ2-1, with TRBD2 identical over 7 bases. Germline lookup yields CDR1 LGHDT and CDR2 YNNKEL (reference sequence). The CDR3 runs to 13 residues. The trim removed 5 bases at V and 7 bases at J, leaving 5 bases unmatched. The CDR3 protein is CASSGWGGNEQFF. The CDR3 DNA sequence: TGTGCCAGCAGCGGTTGGGGGGGGAATGAGCAGTTCTTC.

This chain links TRBV6-6 with TRBJ1-5, with D tentatively TRBD1 (5 bases). This CDR3 has 14 amino acids. V was shortened by 6 bases and J by 1 base, with 10 bases between the two germline ends. Germline CDR1 reads MNHNY; CDR2 reads SVGAGI (reference sequence). Here the CDR3 reads CASSIAGSNQPQHF. The CDR3 nucleotides read TGTGCCAGCAGCATTGCAGGGAGCAATCAGCCCCAGCATTTT.

This clonotype was seen a single time. A much larger clone differs from this one at a single base, so this may be a read error. J is TRBJ2-1 and V is TRBV4-1; D possibly corresponds to TRBD1 (5 bases). This CDR3 has 16 amino acids. Trimming pared 4 bases from V and 0 bases from J, leaving 13 bases between. Germline V CDR1 and CDR2: MGHRA, YSYEKL. CDR3 coding DNA: TGCGCCAGCAGCCGGCTGGACATTGTCTCCTACAATGAGCAGTTCTTC. Protein product: CASSRLDIVSYNEQFF.

The sample holds a few counts of this clonotype. The V call is TRBV12-3 or TRBV12-4, the J call TRBJ1-2; D ambiguous. The CDR3 contains 14 residues. Between the trimmed V and J ends, which lost 2 bases and 3 bases, there was a span of 10 bases. CDR3 amino acids: CASSLYGQDYGYTF. CDR3 sequence (DNA): TGTGCCAGCAGTTTATACGGGCAGGACTATGGCTACACCTTC.

This chain joins TRBV20-1 and TRBJ2-7; the match to TRBD2 covers 9 bases. Looked up from germline, CDR1 is DFQATT and CDR2 is SNEGSKA (reference sequence). After removal of 3 bases from V and 0 bases from J, the junction contained 12 bases not matched to a gene. The length of the CDR3 is 17 residues. This CDR3 is CSASSLAGVGTSYEQYF. Here the CDR3 DNA reads TGCAGTGCTAGCTCACTAGCGGGTGTAGGGACCTCCTACGAGCAGTACTTC.

Note on this clonotype: The junction departs from germline at one end; a sequencing error may be responsible. CDR3 loop: CAGSQDSERSDTQYF. The CDR3 bases are TGTGCCGGCAGCCAAGATTCAGAGAGGTCAGATACGCAGTATTTT. The chain is built from TRBV3-1 and TRBJ2-3; D unclear. Germline V gene lookup returns CDR1 LGHDT and CDR2 YNNKEL (reference sequence). The CDR3 has 15 amino acids.

The chain recombines TRBV29-1 with TRBJ1-2; TRBD1 might be the D (5 bases). This CDR3 has 12 residues. CDR1 SQVTM and CDR2 ANQGSEA come from the germline V gene. V was trimmed by 7 bases and J by 4 bases, leaving 13 bases between them. The CDR3 spells CSGGDGRYGYTF. In nucleotides, the CDR3 is TGCAGCGGGGGGGACGGCCGCTATGGCTACACCTTC.

The chain joins TRBV12-3 or TRBV12-4 to TRBJ1-1; 9 bases are shared with TRBD1. The trim removed 5 bases at V and 2 bases at J, leaving 6 bases unmatched. The CDR3 extends over 15 amino acids. The CDR3, as DNA: TGTGCCAGCAGTCCCCCGGGACAGGGAAACACTGAAGCTTTCTTT. This gives the protein CASSPPGQGNTEAFF.

Here the CDR3 reads CASSALAGRSTDTQYF. In DNA, the CDR3 is TGTGCCAGCAGCGCCCTAGCGGGGCGGTCCACAGATACGCAGTATTTT. This chain joins TRBV9 and TRBJ2-3; 9 nucleotides match TRBD2. With V trimmed by 3 bases and J by 2 bases, 7 bases remained unmatched. The CDR3 is made up of 16 amino acids. CDR1 is SGDLS and CDR2 is YYNGEE in the germline V gene. Supplemented by reference TRBV9 and TRBJ2-3, the full variable domain reads DSGVTQTPKHLITATGQRVTLRCSPRSGDLSVYWYQQSLDQGLQFLIQYYNGEERAKGNILERFSAQQFPDLHSELNLSSLELGDSALYFCASSALAGRSTDTQYFGPGTRLTVL.

This clonotype has a handful of counts. The J gene is TRBJ1-1, the V gene TRBV29-1; TRBD1 aligns across 8 bases. The germline gives CDR1 SQVTM, CDR2 ANQGSEA. The V segment lost 3 bases and the J segment 3 bases; nucleotides outside the gene matches: 6. The CDR3 is 14 residues long. CDR3 sequence: CSVDGTGDDTEAFF. CDR3 DNA sequence: TGCAGCGTTGATGGGACAGGCGATGACACTGAAGCTTTCTTT.

This sequence joins TRBV7-2 and TRBJ2-5; 8 bases fit TRBD1. The tail of the sequence fits TRBJ2-7 better, so the J call may be wrong. This CDR3 comprises 13 residues. Germline V gene lookup returns CDR1 SGHTA and CDR2 FQGNSA. This chain's CDR3 is CASSRDRLSEQYF. The CDR3 DNA sequence: TGTGCCAGCAGCCGGGACAGGCTCTCCGAGCAGTACTTC.

This clonotype was seen a few times. The V and J genes are TRBV28 and TRBJ2-7; D gene ambiguous. The length of the CDR3 is 13 residues. V lost 1 base and J 11 bases, leaving 15 bases between the germline ends. Per the germline V gene, CDR1 is MDHEN and CDR2 is SYDVKM. CDR3 coding DNA: TGTGCCAGCAGTTTATTTAGTGGCGCCCAAGAGTACTTC. Amino acid sequence: CASSLFSGAQEYF.

This clonotype has only a few counts. This chain joins TRBV20-1 and TRBJ2-5; D is uncertain. The V gene lost 3 bases and the J gene lost 5 bases, with 13 bases spanning the gap. Germline loops: CDR1 DFQATT, CDR2 SNEGSKA (reference sequence). CDR3 size: 13 residues. In nucleotides, the CDR3 is TGCAGTGCTAGTTCCTCAGAAAGGGAGACCCAGTACTTC. This translates into CSASSSERETQYF.